These T cell receptor beta chains were read from a single sample in a study of CD8 T cells in ankylosing spondylitis. TCRdb used MiXCR to reprocess the 5' RACE reads, holding one entry per CDR3 protein. The data show just over 150,000 distinct CDR3 sequences, with about 18% seen just once and 7.8% held by the top ten. The specimen sequenced was blood, either unsorted or a sorted T cell fraction (not recorded which). All receptors come from a male donor with ankylosing spondylitis or in good health (not recorded which). Both conserved end residues are part of each CDR3. A D gene is named only where the DNA matches it firmly. Only part of the rows carry a size: once, few, many, or a class if the clone is expanded.

len: 17; d_gene: TRBD2; v_gene: TRBV5-1; abundance: many; j_gene: TRBJ2-5; CDR3nt: TGCGCCAGCAGCCCGGGACTAGCGGGAGGGCCTGAAGAGACCCAGTACTTC; CDR3aa: CASSPGLAGGPEETQYF
len: 12; d_gene: -; v_gene: TRBV12-3/TRBV12-4; abundance: few; j_gene: TRBJ2-1; CDR3nt: TGTGCCAGCAGTGCCCCTAGTAATGAGCAGTTCTTC; CDR3aa: CASSAPSNEQFF
len: 12; d_gene: TRBD1; v_gene: TRBV29-1; abundance: many; j_gene: TRBJ1-2; CDR3nt: TGCAGCGTTTTACCCAGGGGGTATGGCTACACCTTC; CDR3aa: CSVLPRGYGYTF
len: 15; d_gene: -; v_gene: TRBV6-4; abundance: many; j_gene: TRBJ2-2; CDR3nt: TGTGCCAGCAGTGACAAGTCAGGAAACACCGGGGAGCTGTTTTTT; CDR3aa: CASSDKSGNTGELFF
len: 15; d_gene: -; v_gene: TRBV3-1; abundance: many; j_gene: TRBJ2-7; CDR3nt: TGTGCCAGCAGCCTTGGGGGATCTGTCTCCTACGAGCAGTACTTC; CDR3aa: CASSLGGSVSYEQYF
len: 13; d_gene: -; v_gene: TRBV5-1; abundance: many; j_gene: TRBJ2-7; CDR3nt: TGCGCCAGCAGCTTGGAGGGAAGGTACGAGCAGTACTTC; CDR3aa: CASSLEGRYEQYF
len: 15; d_gene: TRBD2; v_gene: TRBV9; abundance: -; j_gene: TRBJ2-3; CDR3nt: TGTGCCAGCAGCGGCGGCGGGAGTGGAGCAGATACGCAGTATTTT; CDR3aa: CASSGGGSGADTQYF
len: 14; d_gene: -; v_gene: TRBV6-1; abundance: few; j_gene: TRBJ1-6; CDR3nt: TGTGCCAGCAGCAGAGGGGCTCCGGATTCACCCCTCCACTTT; CDR3aa: CASSRGAPDSPLHF
len: 15; d_gene: TRBD1; v_gene: TRBV9; abundance: -; j_gene: TRBJ1-3; CDR3nt: TGTGCCAGCAGCCCTCAGGGGGACTCTGGAAACACCATATATTTT; CDR3aa: CASSPQGDSGNTIYF
len: 15; d_gene: -; v_gene: TRBV2; abundance: few; j_gene: TRBJ1-5; CDR3nt: TGTGCCAGCAGGGGGGACCTCCGCAGCAATCAGCCCCAGCATTTT; CDR3aa: CASRGDLRSNQPQHF
len: 15; d_gene: TRBD1; v_gene: TRBV5-1; abundance: many; j_gene: TRBJ1-5; CDR3nt: TGCGCCAGCAGCGAGACAGGGGGTGTTAGTCAGCCCCAGCATTTT; CDR3aa: CASSETGGVSQPQHF
len: 14; d_gene: TRBD1; v_gene: TRBV5-6; abundance: -; j_gene: TRBJ2-7; CDR3nt: TGTGCCAGCAGCTGGGGGACAGGTTCCTACGAGCAGTACTTC; CDR3aa: CASSWGTGSYEQYF
len: 14; d_gene: -; v_gene: TRBV28; abundance: -; j_gene: TRBJ2-7; CDR3nt: TGTGCCAGCAGTTTTGGGTTCCCACCCTACGAGCAGTACTTC; CDR3aa: CASSFGFPPYEQYF
len: 16; d_gene: TRBD1; v_gene: TRBV20-1; abundance: few; j_gene: TRBJ2-2; CDR3nt: TGCAGTGCTAGAGATCCTACAGGGGGCCACACCGGGGAGCTGTTTTTT; CDR3aa: CSARDPTGGHTGELFF
len: 13; d_gene: -; v_gene: TRBV9; abundance: -; j_gene: TRBJ1-5; CDR3nt: TGTGCCAGCAGCCCGGCGGATCATCAGCCCCAGCATTTT; CDR3aa: CASSPADHQPQHF